This T cell receptor beta chain appears in the sequencing data of a study of cytotoxic CD8 clonotypes in ibrutinib-treated CLL. Study as a whole: Samples had a mean of around 260,000 productive templates and 90,000 or so productive rearrangements. Regarding the study as a whole: The study found public clonotypes uncommon, contracting or stable on treatment. Increased clonality at ibrutinib response gave way to a return toward baseline at progression. Sampling times (in sustained-remission versus progressing patients) were not the same.

The table came from immunoSEQ multiplex PCR; TCRdb's copy has only in-frame clones and leaves some out. The repertoire holds about 300,000 clones, with around 69% as singletons. This clone came up a few times. What it binds is not known. Additional DNA sequences in this sample encode the identical CDR3. Trimming stripped 2 bases from V and 5 bases from J, with 10 bases between. Germline V lookup: CDR1 MNHNY, CDR2 SVGAGI (reference sequence). This CDR3 comprises 13 residues. The chain links TRBV6-6 to TRBJ2-7; D is unresolved. Specimen: PBMCs, collected at disease progression, from a patient treated with ibrutinib. The clonotype comes from a human donor with chronic lymphocytic leukemia. The CDR3 DNA is TGTGCCAGCAGTTACCCCGATCGGGACGAGCAGTACTTC. It codes for CASSYPDRDEQYF.